This T cell receptor beta chain is from a study of OX40 agonist ivuxolimab in advanced cancers. Overall study: Patients enrolled in dose escalation were diagnosed with hepatocellular carcinoma, melanoma, renal cell or head and neck cancer. Males comprised around four fifths of the group, whose mean age was about 62 years (range roughly 20 to 90).

Autoimmune disease history or systemic immunosuppression barred patients. Germline V gives CDR1 SNHLY, CDR2 FYNNEI. The CDR3 has 12 amino acids. Deletions cut 7 bases from V and 8 bases from J, with 14 bases between. Clones were sequenced by immunoSEQ multiplex PCR, and TCRdb holds only the in-frame ones, with some missing. The sample lists about 24,000 clones, 65% to 85% occurring once. The V and J genes are TRBV2 and TRBJ1-2; D call uncertain. The specimen comprised CD4+ or CD8+ T cells sorted from blood, sampled in a trial of the OX40 agonist ivuxolimab. This clonotype was obtained from an adult with an advanced solid tumor such as melanoma, head and neck, liver or kidney cancer. The CDR3 sequence: CASIPSLMGYTF. The CDR3 DNA sequence: TGTGCCAGCATCCCAAGCCTCATGGGCTACACCTTC.